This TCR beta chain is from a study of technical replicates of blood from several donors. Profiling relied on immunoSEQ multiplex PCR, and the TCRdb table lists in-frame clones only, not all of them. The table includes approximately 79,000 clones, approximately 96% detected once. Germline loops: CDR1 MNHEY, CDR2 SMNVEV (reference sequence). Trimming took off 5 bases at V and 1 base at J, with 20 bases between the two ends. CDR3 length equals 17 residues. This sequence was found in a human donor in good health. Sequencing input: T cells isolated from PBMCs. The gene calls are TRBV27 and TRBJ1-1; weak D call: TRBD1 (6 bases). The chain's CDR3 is CASSPDPPGTPNTEAFF. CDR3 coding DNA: TGTGCCAGCAGTCCCGACCCCCCCGGGACACCGAACACTGAAGCTTTCTTT.